The text below deals with one TCR beta chain. The CDR3 is 13 residues long. Deletions cut 4 bases from V and 4 bases from J, with 10 bases between. Germline CDR1 is SNHLY and CDR2 is FYNNEI. The data were taken from a study of blood T cell repertoires in COVID-19. TCRdb's table, derived via immunoSEQ multiplex PCR, lists solely in-frame clones and lacks some. The table shows tens of thousands of clones, with around 90% occurring only once. The TCR sequence derives from a human donor in a cohort sampled during active COVID-19. The rearrangement joins TRBV2 to TRBJ1-1; D remains unclear. Sequencing was done on a sample of peripheral blood. CDR3 amino acids: CASSVEQFTEAFF. CDR3 DNA sequence: TGTGCCAGCAGTGTGGAACAGTTCACTGAAGCTTTCTTT.